One sample yielded the 24 T cell receptor beta chains listed below, sequenced in a study of T cell responses to AZD1222 COVID-19 vaccine. Measured with immunoSEQ multiplex PCR; TCRdb has only the in-frame clones, and not every one. Of around 72,000 clones in the sample, over 75% were seen once. Sequencing used peripheral blood, obtained on day 0 of AZD1222 vaccination. Every receptor here comes from an adult in good health.

Here the CDR3 reads CASGGGDQPQHF. CDR3 nucleotides: TGTGCCAGCGGAGGCGGCGATCAGCCCCAGCATTTT. The chain couples TRBV12-3 or TRBV12-4 to TRBJ1-5; D gene unclear. This CDR3 region has 12 residues. V lost 8 bases and J 5 bases, leaving 10 bases between the germline ends.

The V and J genes are TRBV30 and TRBJ1-3; D is unresolved. Germline V lookup: CDR1 GTSNPN, CDR2 SVGIG (reference sequence). The CDR3 runs to 14 residues. Between the trimmed V and J ends, which lost 2 bases and 4 bases, there was a span of 12 bases. The chain's CDR3 is CAWSTSSRGNTIYF. CDR3 DNA sequence: TGTGCCTGGAGTACTTCGAGCCGCGGAAACACCATATATTTT.

The chain uses TRBV15 and TRBJ2-7; the D call may be TRBD1 or TRBD2 (5 bases each). Germline assignment: CDR1 LNHNV and CDR2 YYDKDF (reference sequence). Trimming removed 0 bases from V and 7 bases from J, with 19 bases in between. This CDR3 contains 16 residues. CDR3 sequence (DNA): TGTGCCACCAGCAGAGATAAGTTAGGGACCGCACGGGAGCAGTACTTC. Its protein is CATSRDKLGTAREQYF.

In this sample, this clone turned up once. The V gene is TRBV6-5, the J gene TRBJ1-3; D remains unclear. Germline V lookup: CDR1 MNHEY, CDR2 SVGAGI. V was cut by 4 bases and J by 1 base, with 5 bases left in between. The CDR3 is made up of 13 amino acids. The CDR3 protein is CASSFGSGNTIYF. CDR3 sequence (DNA): TGTGCCAGCAGTTTTGGGTCTGGAAACACCATATATTTT.

The CDR3 is CASSQGRGMGEKLFF. The CDR3, as DNA: TGTGCCAGCAGCCAAGGACGAGGCATGGGTGAAAAACTGTTTTTT. V usage is TRBV3-1 (or the pseudogene TRBV3-2) and J usage is TRBJ1-4; D is ambiguous. CDR3 length equals 15 residues. CDR1 and CDR2 (germline): LGHDT, YNNKEL (reference sequence). Trimming removed 1 base from V and 7 bases from J, with 13 bases in between.

The rearrangement links TRBV30 to TRBJ2-1; a possible D gene is TRBD2 (6 bases). The V and J ends lost 2 bases and 8 bases respectively, with 19 bases between them. Germline CDR1 and CDR2: GTSNPN and SVGIG (reference sequence). The CDR3 contains 15 residues. The CDR3 loop reads CAWSRGEAQAHEQFF. CDR3 sequence (DNA): TGTGCCTGGAGTAGAGGGGAGGCTCAGGCCCATGAGCAGTTCTTC.

This clone came up once. The rearrangement uses TRBV10-2 and TRBJ2-5; 9 bases align to TRBD1. V trimming: 10 bases; J trimming: 4 bases; junction bases outside the gene matches: 13. This CDR3 region has 15 residues. Germline CDR1 reads WSHSY; CDR2 reads SAAADI. CDR3 DNA sequence: TGCGCCATATCGGACAGGGGCCGCCAGGGAGAGACCCAGTACTTC. Translating it yields CAISDRGRQGETQYF.

The CDR3 protein is CASSTHSGQATFF. DNA of the CDR3: TGTGCCAGCAGCACCCACTCTGGACAGGCGACTTTCTTT. The genes are TRBV3-1 (or the pseudogene TRBV3-2) and TRBJ1-1; 7 bases fit TRBD1. The CDR3 sequence is 13 residues long. The V gene's germline CDR1 is LGHDT and CDR2 YNNKEL (reference sequence). Trimming removed 5 bases from V and 12 bases from J; junction bases left unmatched: 12.

The V call is TRBV6-5, the J call TRBJ1-4, with D uncertain. Trimming left V 2 bases short and J 7 bases short, with 11 bases between. Germline V CDR1 and CDR2: MNHEY, SVGAGI. This CDR3 comprises 14 residues. The CDR3 sequence is CASSYHGKSEKLFF. The DNA of the CDR3 is TGTGCCAGCAGTTACCACGGGAAAAGTGAAAAACTGTTTTTT.

CDR3 DNA: TGTGCCTGGAGTGTACCGGTCATGAACACTGAAGCTTTCTTT. Translating it yields CAWSVPVMNTEAFF. The chain links TRBV30 to TRBJ1-1, with D unresolved. Looked up from germline, CDR1 is GTSNPN and CDR2 is SVGIG (reference sequence). Trimming took off 0 bases at V and 0 bases at J, with 8 bases between the two ends. The CDR3 totals 14 residues.

This clone appeared a few times. The V and J genes are TRBV5-6 and TRBJ1-1, with D possibly matching TRBD1 (6 bases). Per the germline V gene, CDR1 is SGHDT and CDR2 is YYEEEE. Trimming took 3 bases from V and 2 from J, leaving 14 bases between them. The CDR3 loop spans 15 amino acids. The CDR3 sequence is CASSYLDRINTEAFF. The CDR3 DNA reads TGTGCCAGCAGCTACTTGGACAGAATTAACACTGAAGCTTTCTTT.

The chain combines TRBV4-1 with TRBJ2-7, with D tentatively TRBD1 or TRBD2 (5 bases each). CDR1 is MGHRA and CDR2 is YSYEKL in the germline V gene. The length of the CDR3 is 16 residues. With 3 bases removed from V and 4 bases from J, the gap between germline ends came to 19 bases. The CDR3 sequence: CASSQGVGYGRYEQYF. CDR3 in DNA: TGCGCCAGCAGCCAGGGGGTGGGCTACGGACGTTACGAGCAGTACTTC.

This chain joins TRBV7-3 and TRBJ2-7; TRBD1 agrees at 9 bases. This CDR3 region has 14 residues. Germline CDR1 is SGHTA and CDR2 is FQGTGA. The ends lost 5 bases at V and 5 bases at J; junction bases unmatched: 7. As DNA, the CDR3 is TGTGCCAGCAGCCCACCGGGACAGGGCCACGAGCAGTACTTC. It translates to CASSPPGQGHEQYF.

This chain connects TRBV7-3 to TRBJ1-6; no clear D. The CDR3 totals 15 residues. Germline CDR1 and CDR2: SGHTA and FQGTGA. Trimming removed 0 bases from V and 4 bases from J, with 7 bases in between. Written as DNA, the CDR3 is TGTGCCAGCAGCTTAACGCAGGCTTATAATTCACCCCTCCACTTT. Amino acid sequence: CASSLTQAYNSPLHF.

This chain links TRBV28 with TRBJ2-7, with 8 bases that match TRBD2. Germline V lookup: CDR1 MDHEN, CDR2 SYDVKM. Trimming cost V 7 bases and J 5 bases; bases outside gene matches: 13. CDR3 length: 15 amino acids. The CDR3 reads CASTLLHGGGNEQYF. The CDR3 coding sequence is TGTGCCAGCACCCTCCTCCATGGCGGGGGGAACGAGCAGTACTTC.

V gene TRBV4-1 combines with J gene TRBJ1-1, with 7 bases identical to TRBD1. The CDR3 is 13 amino acids. Germline-derived CDR1 and CDR2 are MGHRA and YSYEKL. V was pared by 9 bases and J by 4 bases, with 8 bases of the junction left unmatched. CDR3 protein: CASLRQGPTEAFF. The CDR3 nucleotides are TGCGCCAGTTTAAGACAGGGCCCCACTGAAGCTTTCTTT.

The chain carries TRBV5-1 and TRBJ2-5, with D perhaps matching TRBD2 (6 bases). The germline V and J ends were trimmed by 3 bases and 5 bases, with 14 bases remaining between them. Germline-derived CDR1 and CDR2 are SGHRS and YFSETQ. The CDR3 covers 14 residues. CDR3 in DNA: TGCGCCAGCAGCTATGGGAGGCCGGGGGAGACCCAGTACTTC. Residues: CASSYGRPGETQYF.

The chain uses TRBV11-2 and TRBJ2-7; D is unresolved. Germline loops: CDR1 SGHAT, CDR2 FQNNGV. V was shortened by 1 base and J by 3 bases, with 10 bases between the two germline ends. The CDR3 runs to 14 residues. CDR3 bases: TGTGCCAGCAGCTTAGTCTCGGCCATCTACGAGCAGTACTTC. Translating gives CASSLVSAIYEQYF. Based on the CDR3 plus reference TRBV11-2 and TRBJ2-7, the full variable domain is EAGVAQSPRYKIIEKRQSVAFWCNPISGHATLYWYQQILGQGPKLLIQFQNNGVVDDSQLPKDRFSAERLKGVDSTLKIQPAKLEDSAVYLCASSLVSAIYEQYFGPGTRLTVT.

The chain uses TRBV20-1 and TRBJ2-7, with D tentatively TRBD2 (5 bases). The CDR3 spans 13 residues. Trimming removed 3 bases from V and 4 bases from J, with 13 bases in between. Germline V gene data show CDR1 as DFQATT and CDR2 as SNEGSKA (reference sequence). This CDR3 is CSASSGIEYEQYF. The CDR3 DNA sequence: TGCAGTGCTAGTTCGGGGATCGAATACGAGCAGTACTTC.

V usage is TRBV27 and J usage is TRBJ2-1, with D perhaps matching TRBD1 (6 bases). V lost 6 bases, J lost 4 bases, and 13 bases lay in between. CDR1 and CDR2 (germline): MNHEY, SMNVEV (reference sequence). The CDR3 sequence is 14 residues long. The CDR3 region has the DNA TGTGCCAGCAGCCGGGAAGGGGGTTACAATGAGCAGTTCTTC. Amino acid sequence: CASSREGGYNEQFF.

Of note for this clone: An end of the junction differs from the germline gene, which may be a read error. Other nucleotide sequences in the sample specify the same CDR3. This chain joins TRBV14 and TRBJ2-7; D unresolved. The CDR3 runs to 15 residues. The V gene's germline CDR1 is SGHDN and CDR2 FVKESK. CDR3 bases: TGTGCCAGCAGCTCCCTCACCGACAAAGCCTACGAGCAGTACTTT. It encodes CASSSLTDKAYEQYF.

The sample holds a few counts of this clone. V is TRBV19 and J is TRBJ1-1; 8 nucleotides agree with TRBD1. J lost 8 bases, V lost 6 bases, and 11 bases had no gene match. Germline values: CDR1 LNHDA, CDR2 SQIVND (reference sequence). The CDR3 covers 14 residues. In nucleotides, the CDR3 is TGTGCCAGTAGGCAGGGGGCGAATTCTGTAGAAGCTTTCTTT. Encoded protein: CASRQGANSVEAFF.

The chain uses TRBV3-1 (or the pseudogene TRBV3-2) and TRBJ2-7; D is possibly TRBD1 (5 bases). CDR1 and CDR2 from the germline V gene are LGHDT and YNNKEL (reference sequence). This CDR3 has 13 residues. The ends were cut back, 4 bases at V and 2 bases at J, with 9 bases in the middle. The CDR3: CASSRQGPYEQYF. CDR3 DNA sequence: TGTGCCAGCAGCCGGCAGGGTCCCTACGAGCAGTACTTC.

The gene calls are TRBV7-9 and TRBJ1-6; D might be TRBD1 (5 bases). Looked up from germline, CDR1 is SEHNR and CDR2 is FQNEAQ (reference sequence). CDR3 size: 16 residues. The V end lost 0 bases, the J end lost 10 bases, and 16 bases lay between the germline ends. In DNA, the CDR3 is TGTGCCAGCAGCTTAGCGCCAGGGACGGTGGAATCACCCCTCCACTTT. Its translation: CASSLAPGTVESPLHF.